This TCR beta chain was identified in a study of T cells after yellow fever vaccination. This CDR3 is built from 14 residues. Germline V gene sequence: CDR1 SGHRS, CDR2 YFSETQ. Trimming at V came to 3 bases and at J to 3 bases, leaving 3 bases not matched to a gene. Universal primer sites and UMIs were introduced during 5'RACE template-switching synthesis of TCR cDNA. From the 5' RACE reads, TCRdb called clonotypes with MiXCR, one entry per CDR3 protein. The profile covers over 300,000 distinct CDR3 sequences, with roughly 3.5% appearing a single time and roughly a quarter taken by the ten largest. The sample holds a few counts of this clonotype. Its antigen is unknown. Whole-study findings and limits: Among all clonotypes, a small share was observed in both CD4 and CD8 compartments. On re-exposure, the response was weaker but peaked faster, at day 5 versus 15. One caveat is that FACS-sorted repertoires could contain abundant clonotypes contaminating from the bulk population.

The chain has TRBV5-1 and TRBJ1-1, with 9 bases that match TRBD1. The clonotype was recovered from a man younger than 35 who received the YFV17D yellow fever vaccine. The source was PBMCs, collected on the day of the yellow fever booster vaccination. The CDR3 here is CASSSGTGYTEAFF. The CDR3 DNA is TGCGCCAGCAGCTCCGGGACAGGGTACACTGAAGCTTTCTTT.